This T cell receptor beta chain was profiled in a study of memory CD4+ T cells and cytomegalovirus serostatus. Study at large: Healthy Belgian adult donors included under ten CMV-positive and around 25 CMV-negative people. Study-level findings and limits: Of roughly 180 reported CMV TCRbeta sequences, some 70 were found in memory CD4+ repertoires.

Only in-frame clones appear in the TCRdb table, and some are missing; sequencing was by immunoSEQ multiplex PCR. The table has about 75,000 clones, roughly 78% seen once. Of note for this clone: Its antigen is still unknown.

The sort gate was single viable CD3+CD4+CD8-CD45RO+ cells for memory CD4+ T cells. CMV serostatus came from serum IgG against pp150, pp28, p38, p52. CDR1 is SGHDT, CDR2 YYEEEE, per germline. The CDR3 contains 14 residues. Deletions cut 3 bases from V and 6 bases from J, with 13 bases between. The chain uses TRBV5-6 and TRBJ1-3; D is ambiguous. Sequenced input: memory CD4+ T cells from blood. The sequence was collected from an adult in good health and CMV-seropositive. The CDR3 coding sequence is TGTGCCAGCAGCTCCAGGACGGATTTAAACACCATATATTTT. This encodes CASSSRTDLNTIYF.